These T cell receptor beta chains were read from a single sample in a study of brain metastases from non-small cell lung cancer. Using immunoSEQ multiplex PCR, the repertoire was profiled, and TCRdb retains in-frame clones only, with some absent. Of 1,500 to 2,000 clones in the sample, 90% to 95% were seen once. The sequenced sample consisted of tissue from a brain metastasis. These receptors all stem from a donor at least 40 years old with non-small cell lung cancer. Each CDR3 is given with its conserved first and last residue. D genes are given only for firm matches. Not every row has a clone size; where given, it reads once, few, many or a size class.

.	.	TRBV7-6	TRBJ1-1	TGTGCCAGCAGCTTTACACAGAACACTGAAGCTTTCTTT	CASSFTQNTEAFF
TRBD1	.	TRBV7-2	TRBJ2-5	TGTGCCAGCAGCTTCAACAGGGGAAAAGAGACCCAGTACTTC	CASSFNRGKETQYF
TRBD2	.	TRBV9	TRBJ2-3	TGTGCCAGCAGCGTAGTTATCGGGGGGGCAGATACGCAGTATTTT	CASSVVIGGADTQYF
.	.	TRBV7-9	TRBJ2-2	TGTGCCAGCAGCTTAGATCCGAACACCGGGGAGCTGTTTTTT	CASSLDPNTGELFF
.	once	TRBV7-2	TRBJ2-1	TGTGCCAGCAGCTTTGATAGGTCGTACAATGAGCAGTTCTTC	CASSFDRSYNEQFF
TRBD1	.	TRBV2	TRBJ2-1	TGTGCCAGCTCGACAGGGGGACCCCACAATGAGCAGTTCTTC	CASSTGGPHNEQFF
.	.	TRBV19	TRBJ1-6	TGTGCCAGTAGTTTCCGATTCTCACCCCTCCACTTT	CASSFRFSPLHF
TRBD1	.	TRBV3-1/TRBV3-2	TRBJ2-3	TGTGCCAGCAGCCACAGGGGGACAGATACGCAGTATTTT	CASSHRGTDTQYF
.	.	TRBV5-4	TRBJ2-5	TGTGCCAGCAGCACAACTTCAGGGTACCAGGCCTCCCAAGAGACCCAGTACTTC	CASSTTSGYQASQETQYF
.	.	TRBV6-5	TRBJ1-2	TGTGCCAGCAGTTCGCGGGCCCCCAACTATGGCTACACCTTC	CASSSRAPNYGYTF
.	.	TRBV5-1	TRBJ1-2	TGCGCCAGCGGGGCCGACAGGCTCAACTATGGCTACACCTTC	CASGADRLNYGYTF
.	.	TRBV2	TRBJ2-1	TGTGCCAGCGTCCGGGACAATAACAATGAGCAGTTCTTC	CASVRDNNNEQFF
.	.	TRBV3-1/TRBV3-2	TRBJ1-2	TGTGCCAGCAGTGCATGCGGCTACACCTTC	CASSACGYTF
.	.	TRBV7-2	TRBJ2-3	TGTGCCAGCAGCTTAAATAGGGCCCCAGATACGCAGTATTTT	CASSLNRAPDTQYF
.	.	TRBV19	TRBJ2-2	TGTGCCAGTAGTATAAATCCGTTCAGACGAACCGGGGAGCTGTTTTTT	CASSINPFRRTGELFF
.	.	TRBV15	TRBJ2-7	TGTGCCACCAGCAGAGAGGACTCCTACGAGCAGTATTTC	CATSREDSYEQYF
TRBD1	.	TRBV19	TRBJ1-6	TGTGCCAGTAGTAGGAGGGGGCTTAATTCACCCCTCCACTTT	CASSRRGLNSPLHF
.	.	TRBV11-1	TRBJ1-1	TGTGCCAGCAGCCCCATGCTGAACACTGAAGCTTTCTTT	CASSPMLNTEAFF